This entry concerns a single T cell receptor beta chain. The target antigen is unknown. This sample was taken from a study of T cell repertoires in cytomegalovirus infection. About the study: Indicated by public TCR beta signatures were CMV infection and matching HLA type.

V shed 4 bases, J shed 0 bases, and the junction held 3 bases outside the gene matches. The CDR3 spans 15 residues. TCRdb re-called the reads with MiXCR, one entry per CDR3 protein. The profile covers under 350,000 distinct CDR3 sequences, with around 9.1% appearing a single time and over 2.5% taken by the ten largest. The study's findings and limits: Individuals carrying CMV plus the relevant HLA were identified by cumulative frequency of public TCR beta families.

This receptor was identified in a human donor in good health (CMV status not recorded). Some clones in this sample may be carry-over from other donors' samples. The sequenced sample was PBMCs. V is TRBV12-3 or TRBV12-4 and J is TRBJ2-7, with 10 positions matching TRBD1. The CDR3, as DNA: TGTGCCAGCAGTTGGGACAGGGGATACTCCTACGAGCAGTACTTC. Its protein is CASSWDRGYSYEQYF.